The entry below gives a single T cell receptor beta chain sequence along with its context. TCRdb reanalyzed the 5' RACE reads, giving one entry per CDR3 protein sequence and no DNA. Its clone listing holds about 440,000 distinct CDR3 sequences. These data originate in a study of T cells expressing NK-cell markers. For the study at large: One of the eight sequenced donors was seronegative, whereas the other seven were HCMV-seropositive.

The CDR3 is 15 residues long. The germline V gene encodes CDR1 MNHEY and CDR2 SVGEGT. This sequence originates from a woman between 18 and 70 years old in good health. Sequenced input: blood T cells: a sorted CD56 or NKG2C T cell subset, CD4+ or CD8+ T cells, or bulk PBMC T cells (not recorded which). The chain employs TRBV6-2 or TRBV6-3 and TRBJ1-5; checking the TCRdb D call of TRBD1 is not possible without DNA. The CDR3 sequence is CASRLQGASNQPQHF.